This T cell receptor beta chain was sequenced for a study of regulatory T cells in long-lasting Graves disease. To make TCR beta libraries, researchers used iRepertoire HTBI primers and Arm-PCR of CDR3 regions. One entry per CDR3 protein results from TCRdb running MiXCR on the multiplex PCR reads. The sample lists 350,000 to 450,000 distinct CDR3 sequences, over 15% occurring once. V was clipped by 6 bases and J by 2 bases; unmatched bases: 4. Germline CDR1 is MDHEN and CDR2 is SYDVKM. The CDR3 extends over 14 amino acids. This clonotype has a handful of counts. As to time point: newly diagnosed GD, antithyroid drugs for less than 3 months. Preparation of the TCR library used RNA extracted from PBMCs. These records were also assigned to another study, of T cells in Graves' hyperthyroidism and ophthalmopathy.

V is TRBV28 and J is TRBJ2-3; 8 bases align to TRBD2. This clonotype was obtained from a middle-aged man with Graves disease. The sequences come from peripheral blood mononuclear cells (PBMCs), collected at new diagnosis, from a patient treated with antithyroid drugs. The chain's CDR3 is CASRVSGTTDTQYF. CDR3 in DNA: TGTGCCAGCAGGGTTAGCGGGACCACAGATACGCAGTATTTT.